This T cell receptor beta chain was captured in a study of OX40 agonist ivuxolimab in advanced cancers. Study in general: Three patients showed partial responses: one hepatocellular carcinoma and two cutaneous melanoma cases.

Study-level points and caveats: Relatively little clonal expansion, among the lowest observed, appeared in partial responders at 0.1-3.0 mg/kg. The mean number of expanded clones was higher in CD8+ T cells than in CD4+.

Comments on this clone: Its cognate antigen is unknown. The sample carries other DNA sequences with the same CDR3.

This table comes from immunoSEQ multiplex PCR, and its TCRdb copy is limited to in-frame clones, with some not included. The sample has around 130,000 clones, around 93% seen once. CDR1 is SGHRS, CDR2 YFSETQ, per germline. The V and J ends lost 1 base and 2 bases respectively, with 6 bases between them. The CDR3 contains 13 residues. The sequence came from an adult with an advanced solid tumor such as melanoma, head and neck, liver or kidney cancer. The chain carries TRBV5-1 and TRBJ1-1, with a tentative D call TRBD1 (5 bases). This sample comprised CD4+ or CD8+ T cells sorted from blood, obtained in a trial of the OX40 agonist ivuxolimab. The chain's CDR3 is CASSLQGNTEAFF. The CDR3 nucleotides are TGCGCCAGCAGCTTGCAGGGAAACACTGAAGCTTTCTTT.